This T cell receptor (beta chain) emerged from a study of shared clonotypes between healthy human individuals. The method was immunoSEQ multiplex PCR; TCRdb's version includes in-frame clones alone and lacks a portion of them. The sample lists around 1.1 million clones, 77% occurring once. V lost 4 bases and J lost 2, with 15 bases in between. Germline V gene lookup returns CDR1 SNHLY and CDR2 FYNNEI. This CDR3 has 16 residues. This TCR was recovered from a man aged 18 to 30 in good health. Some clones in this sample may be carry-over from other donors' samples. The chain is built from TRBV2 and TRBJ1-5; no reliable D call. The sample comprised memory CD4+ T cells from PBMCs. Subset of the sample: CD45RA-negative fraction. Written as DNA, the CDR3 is TGTGCCAGCAGTGGAGGGAGGCAGGAGGGCAATCAGCCCCAGCATTTT. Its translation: CASSGGRQEGNQPQHF.